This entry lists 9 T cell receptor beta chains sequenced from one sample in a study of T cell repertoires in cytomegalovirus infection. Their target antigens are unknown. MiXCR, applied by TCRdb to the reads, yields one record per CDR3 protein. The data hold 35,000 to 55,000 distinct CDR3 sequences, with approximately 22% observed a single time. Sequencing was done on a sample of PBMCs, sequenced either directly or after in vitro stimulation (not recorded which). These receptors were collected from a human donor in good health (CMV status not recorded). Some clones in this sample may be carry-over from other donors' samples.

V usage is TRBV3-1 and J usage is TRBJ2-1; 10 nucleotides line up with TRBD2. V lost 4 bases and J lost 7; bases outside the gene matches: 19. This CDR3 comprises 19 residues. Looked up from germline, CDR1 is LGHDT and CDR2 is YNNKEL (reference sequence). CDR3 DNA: TGTGCCAGCAGCCTGGTAGAGACTAGCGGGCCCACACTGCTGAATGAGCAGTTCTTC. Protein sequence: CASSLVETSGPTLLNEQFF.

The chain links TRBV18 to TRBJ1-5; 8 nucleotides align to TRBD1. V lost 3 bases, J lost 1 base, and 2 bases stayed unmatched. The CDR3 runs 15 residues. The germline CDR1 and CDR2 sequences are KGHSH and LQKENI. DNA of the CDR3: TGTGCCAGCTCACCGCGGACAGGGAGCAATCAGCCCCAGCATTTT. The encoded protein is CASSPRTGSNQPQHF.

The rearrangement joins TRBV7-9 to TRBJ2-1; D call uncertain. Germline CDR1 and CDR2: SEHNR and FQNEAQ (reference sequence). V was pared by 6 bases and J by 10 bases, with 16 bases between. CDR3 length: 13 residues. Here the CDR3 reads CASSDNRGAEQFF. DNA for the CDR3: TGTGCCAGCAGTGATAACCGCGGCGCGGAGCAGTTCTTC. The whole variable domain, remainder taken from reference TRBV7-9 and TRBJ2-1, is DTGVSQNPRHKITKRGQNVTFRCDPISEHNRLYWYRQTLGQGPEFLTYFQNEAQLEKSRLLSDRFSAERPKGSFSTLEIQRTEQGDSAMYLCASSDNRGAEQFFGPGTRLTVL.

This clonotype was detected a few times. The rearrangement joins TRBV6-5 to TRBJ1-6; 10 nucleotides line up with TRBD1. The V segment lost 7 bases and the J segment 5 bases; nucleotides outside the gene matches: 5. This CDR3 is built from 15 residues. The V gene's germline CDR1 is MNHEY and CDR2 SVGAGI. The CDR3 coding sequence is TGTGCCAGCACCCGAGGGACAGGGGATAATTCACCCCTCCACTTT. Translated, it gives CASTRGTGDNSPLHF.

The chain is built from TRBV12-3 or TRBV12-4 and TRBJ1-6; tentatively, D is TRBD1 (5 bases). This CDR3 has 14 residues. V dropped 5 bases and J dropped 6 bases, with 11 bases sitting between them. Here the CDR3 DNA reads TGTGCCAGCAGTCCGGGACTCCTTAATTCACCCCTCCACTTT. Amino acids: CASSPGLLNSPLHF.

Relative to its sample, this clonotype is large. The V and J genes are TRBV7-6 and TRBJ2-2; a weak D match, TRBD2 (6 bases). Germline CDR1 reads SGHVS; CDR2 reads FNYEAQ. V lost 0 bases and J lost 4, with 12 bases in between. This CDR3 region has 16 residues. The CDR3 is CASSLAGGLITGELFF. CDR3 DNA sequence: TGTGCCAGCAGCTTAGCGGGGGGACTGATCACCGGGGAGCTGTTTTTT.

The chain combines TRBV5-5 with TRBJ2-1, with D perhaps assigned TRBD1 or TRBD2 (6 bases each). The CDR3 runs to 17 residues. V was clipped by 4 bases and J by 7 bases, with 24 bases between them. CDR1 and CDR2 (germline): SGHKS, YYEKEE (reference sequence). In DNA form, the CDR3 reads TGTGCCAGCAGCCCCGGGGGTTTTCAGGGGAGGTTGAATGAGCAGTTCTTC. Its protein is CASSPGGFQGRLNEQFF.

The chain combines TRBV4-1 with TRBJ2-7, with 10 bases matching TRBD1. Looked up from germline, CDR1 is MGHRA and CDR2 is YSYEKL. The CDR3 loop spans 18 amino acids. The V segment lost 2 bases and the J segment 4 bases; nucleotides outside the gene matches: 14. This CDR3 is CASSQREPTGGLGYEQYF. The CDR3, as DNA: TGCGCCAGCAGCCAACGAGAACCGACAGGGGGCCTAGGGTACGAGCAGTACTTC.

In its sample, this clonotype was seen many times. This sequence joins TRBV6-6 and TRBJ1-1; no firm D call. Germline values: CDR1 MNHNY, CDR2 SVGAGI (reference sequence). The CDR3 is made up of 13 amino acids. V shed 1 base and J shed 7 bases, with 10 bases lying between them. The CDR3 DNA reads TGTGCCAGCAGTTACTTTAAGGCGGATGAAGCTTTCTTT. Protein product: CASSYFKADEAFF.